Each of the 25 T cell receptor beta chains below was sequenced from the same sample in a study of radiotherapy plus CTLA-4 blockade in lung cancer. Libraries were prepared by immunoSEQ multiplex PCR; TCRdb keeps only in-frame clonotypes and omits some of them. The repertoire has tens of thousands of clones, just under 80% of them found once; the top ten carry 23%. The sample was peripheral blood, taken from a patient treated with radiotherapy plus ipilimumab. The receptors shown here come from a human donor with non-small cell lung cancer that progressed on radiotherapy plus ipilimumab.

The gene calls are TRBV11-2 and TRBJ1-4; no clear D. The V gene lost 2 bases and the J gene lost 8 bases, with 9 bases spanning the gap. Germline loops: CDR1 SGHAT, CDR2 FQNNGV. This CDR3 is 13 amino acids long. CDR3 sequence: CASSLHAREKLFF. The CDR3 DNA reads as TGTGCCAGCAGCTTACACGCCCGGGAAAAACTGTTTTTT.

Comments on this clone: The same CDR3 can be traced to other DNA sequences in this sample. This rearrangement joins TRBV7-3 to TRBJ1-6, with TRBD1 matching over 8 bases. The J segment lost 7 bases and the V segment lost 5 bases, leaving 7 bases of the junction unmatched. The CDR3 covers 15 residues. Germline V gene lookup returns CDR1 SGHTA and CDR2 FQGTGA. The CDR3 reads CASSRTGQANSPLHF. CDR3 sequence (DNA): TGTGCCAGCAGCCGAACGGGACAGGCCAATTCACCCCTCCACTTT.

This chain links TRBV19 with TRBJ2-1; a possible D gene is TRBD2 (6 bases). Per germline, CDR1 LNHDA and CDR2 SQIVND (reference sequence). Trimming cost V 6 bases and J 6 bases, with 21 bases left between them. This CDR3 has 16 residues. As DNA, the CDR3 is TGTGCCAGTAGAGGGACCTGGGGGGTTTTGGGCAATGAGCAGTTCTTC. It yields the protein CASRGTWGVLGNEQFF.

CDR3 region: CASTALDRASTDTQYF. CDR3 sequence (DNA): TGTGCCAGCACCGCCCTAGACAGGGCTAGCACAGATACGCAGTATTTT. The J gene is TRBJ2-3, the V gene TRBV7-2, with 7 bases aligning to TRBD1. Losses at the gene ends were 7 bases for V and 0 bases for J; bases not matched to a gene: 10. Germline-derived CDR1 and CDR2 are SGHTA and FQGNSA. The CDR3 spans 16 residues.

The chain joins TRBV4-2 to TRBJ1-1; TRBD1 might be the D (5 bases). This CDR3 region has 14 residues. Germline lookup yields CDR1 LGHNA and CDR2 YNFKEQ. V was shortened by 3 bases and J by 1 base, with 9 bases between the two germline ends. This CDR3 reads CASSQGHTNTEAFF. The CDR3 bases are TGTGCCAGCAGCCAGGGGCACACGAACACTGAAGCTTTCTTT.

The chain employs TRBV10-3 and TRBJ2-7, with D unresolved. Trimming removed 2 bases at V and 3 bases at J, with 20 bases between. Germline V gene data show CDR1 as ENHRY and CDR2 as SYGVKD. CDR3 length: 17 amino acids. The CDR3 here is CAISEIETVTGYYEQYF. The CDR3 bases are TGTGCCATCAGTGAGATTGAAACAGTTACCGGCTACTACGAGCAGTACTTC.

A few counts support this clone. This chain uses TRBV5-1 with TRBJ2-5; a weak D match, TRBD1 (6 bases). Between the trimmed V and J ends, which lost 4 bases and 1 base, there was a span of 11 bases. The CDR3 is made up of 14 amino acids. The germline V gene encodes CDR1 SGHRS and CDR2 YFSETQ. The CDR3: CASSLTGTQETQYF. The CDR3 DNA sequence: TGCGCCAGCAGCCTTACAGGGACCCAAGAGACCCAGTACTTC.

The chain combines TRBV4-3 with TRBJ2-1; D perhaps matches TRBD1 (5 bases). CDR1 and CDR2 from the germline V gene are LGHNA and YSLEER. The CDR3 is 14 residues long. The V and J ends lost 2 bases and 7 bases respectively, with 12 bases between them. CDR3 DNA sequence: TGCGCCAGCAGCCAAAACCCCGACAGTAATGAGCAGTTCTTC. Translated: CASSQNPDSNEQFF.

The chain joins TRBV7-9 to TRBJ2-7; D call uncertain. Germline assignment: CDR1 SEHNR and CDR2 FQNEAQ (reference sequence). V was shortened by 3 bases and J by 6 bases, with 18 bases between the two germline ends. The CDR3 spans 15 residues. The CDR3 nucleotides are TGTGCCAGCAGCTTCGCCCTCTCATACCCTAGCGAGCAGTACTTC. This sequence encodes CASSFALSYPSEQYF.

The chain is built from TRBV21-1 and TRBJ1-1; TRBD1, the table's D call, lacks a check against the DNA. TRBV21-1 is recorded as a pseudogene. The CDR3 length is 17 residues. This CDR3 is CASSKPGQGPPNTEAFF. CDR3 sequence (DNA): TGTGCCAGCAGCAAACCGGGACAGGGCCCCCCGAACACTGAAGCTTTCTTT.

This rearrangement joins TRBV5-1 to TRBJ2-7; TRBD2 agrees at 7 bases. Germline CDR1 and CDR2: SGHRS and YFSETQ. V lost 3 bases to trimming and J lost 2 bases; unmatched junction nucleotides: 11. The CDR3 is 16 amino acids. The CDR3 coding sequence is TGCGCCAGCAGCTGGGCGACTACTAGCGCGACCTACGAGCAGTACTTC. This sequence encodes CASSWATTSATYEQYF.

The rearrangement uses TRBV19 and TRBJ2-4; 12 bases match TRBD2. V gave up 5 bases and J gave up 6 bases; unmatched junction bases: 8. The V gene's germline CDR1 is LNHDA and CDR2 SQIVND (reference sequence). The CDR3 runs 16 residues. The CDR3 coding sequence is TGTGCCAGTAGTTCCCTGACTAGCGGGGGTTCAAACATTCAGTACTTC. Its translation is CASSSLTSGGSNIQYF.

V gene TRBV5-1 combines with J gene TRBJ1-4, with TRBD1 matching over 10 bases. From germline, CDR1 is SGHRS and CDR2 YFSETQ. J was trimmed by 8 bases and V by 4 bases; bases with no gene match: 5. The CDR3 runs 14 residues. The CDR3 spells CASSGGTGEEKLFF. The CDR3 coding sequence is TGCGCCAGCAGCGGGGGGACAGGGGAAGAAAAACTGTTTTTT.

This chain links TRBV10-2 with TRBJ2-5, with 10 bases identical to TRBD1. Germline V gives CDR1 WSHSY, CDR2 SAAADI. The CDR3 totals 17 residues. V gave up 7 bases and J gave up 2 bases; unmatched junction bases: 13. CDR3 bases: TGCGCCAGCACCCCGACCCTCGGGACAGGGGCGCAAGAGACCCAGTACTTC. Encoded protein: CASTPTLGTGAQETQYF.

The chain links TRBV10-1 to TRBJ2-7; no clear D. Between the trimmed V and J ends, which lost 2 bases and 3 bases, there was a span of 5 bases. The CDR3 is made up of 12 amino acids. Germline CDR1 WNHNN, CDR2 SYGVQD (reference sequence). CDR3 residues: CASSEDNYEQYF. The CDR3 nucleotides read TGCGCCAGCAGTGAGGACAACTACGAGCAGTACTTC.

With regard to this clone: The sample carries other DNA sequences with the same CDR3. The chain has TRBV5-6 and TRBJ2-5, with 7 bases lining up with TRBD2. The CDR3 loop spans 13 amino acids. CDR1 is SGHDT and CDR2 is YYEEEE in the germline V gene. J lost 5 bases, V lost 0 bases, and 1 base had no gene match. The CDR3 DNA follows: TGTGCCAGCAGCTTGGGAGCGGGGGAGACCCAGTACTTC. Translation gives CASSLGAGETQYF.

This clone came up once. The rearrangement links TRBV19 to TRBJ1-3; 7 positions agree with TRBD1. The CDR3 loop spans 14 amino acids. With V trimmed by 11 bases and J by 0 bases, 7 bases remained unmatched. CDR1 and CDR2 (germline): LNHDA, SQIVND (reference sequence). CDR3 sequence (DNA): TGTGCCGTCCGGGACAGCTACTCTGGAAACACCATATATTTT. Amino acids: CAVRDSYSGNTIYF.

This clone appeared once. Written as DNA, the CDR3 is TGTGCCAGCAGCCGAGGGGGCGCGGGGACCGGGGAGCTGTTTTTT. Translation: CASSRGGAGTGELFF. This rearrangement joins TRBV9 to TRBJ2-2, with D possibly matching TRBD1 (7 bases). V was shortened by 4 bases and J by 5 bases, with 15 bases between the two germline ends. CDR3 length equals 15 residues. Germline CDR1 and CDR2: SGDLS and YYNGEE.

The chain combines TRBV14 with TRBJ1-1, with TRBD1 matching over 8 bases. The CDR3 is 14 residues long. Per germline, CDR1 SGHDN and CDR2 FVKESK. V lost 4 bases to trimming and J lost 2 bases; unmatched junction nucleotides: 3. The CDR3 loop is CASSLGTGNTEAFF. CDR3 in DNA: TGTGCCAGCAGCCTTGGGACAGGTAACACTGAAGCTTTCTTT.

The table lists this clone with a count of one. One junction end disagrees with the germline gene, perhaps due to a read error. This chain uses TRBV7-7 with TRBJ2-6; 12 positions agree with TRBD1. The CDR3 sequence is 18 residues long. Germline loops: CDR1 SSHAT, CDR2 FNYEAQ (reference sequence). The CDR3 DNA reads TGTGCTAGCAGCCCGGGACAGGGGGCCCCCTCTGGGGCCAACGTCCTGACTTTC. Encoded protein: CASSPGQGAPSGANVLTF.

V is TRBV10-3 and J is TRBJ1-2, with TRBD1 matching 7 bases. Germline V gives CDR1 ENHRY, CDR2 SYGVKD. The CDR3 covers 14 residues. The trim removed 7 bases at V and 4 bases at J, leaving 9 bases unmatched. This chain's CDR3 is CAITEGQRIYGYTF. The CDR3 DNA follows: TGTGCCATCACAGAGGGACAGCGCATCTATGGCTACACCTTC.

This sequence joins TRBV6-5 and TRBJ2-7; TRBD1 agrees at 7 bases. Germline trimming cut 5 bases from V and 3 bases from J; bases unmatched to any gene: 10. Germline CDR1 reads MNHEY; CDR2 reads SVGAGI. This CDR3 is 15 amino acids long. The CDR3 region has the DNA TGTGCCAGCAGTCGTGGACAGGAAGGAATCTACGAGCAGTACTTC. The encoded protein is CASSRGQEGIYEQYF.

The chain is built from TRBV14 and TRBJ2-7, with 9 positions matching TRBD1. Germline V lookup: CDR1 SGHDN, CDR2 FVKESK. With V trimmed by 2 bases and J by 2 bases, 1 base remained unmatched. The CDR3 runs to 14 residues. The CDR3 loop is CASSQHRGPYEQYF. Here the CDR3 DNA reads TGTGCCAGCAGCCAACACAGGGGGCCCTACGAGCAGTACTTC.

The rearrangement uses TRBV5-4 and TRBJ1-2, with 7 nucleotides matching TRBD1. V shed 4 bases and J 4 bases; nucleotides not matched to a gene: 7. The CDR3 is made up of 14 amino acids. The V gene's germline CDR1 is SGHNT and CDR2 YYREEE (reference sequence). The CDR3 coding sequence is TGTGCCAGCAGCCAAAACGACAGGGCCTATGGCTACACCTTC. Protein sequence: CASSQNDRAYGYTF.

The DNA of the CDR3 is TGTGCCATCAGTGAGTCAGGTACAGGGAGGGGGAGCAATCAGCCCCAGCATTTT. Translated, it gives CAISESGTGRGSNQPQHF. This chain connects TRBV10-3 to TRBJ1-5; D might be TRBD1 (6 bases). V was cut by 0 bases and J by 1 base, with 16 bases left in between. Germline V gene sequence: CDR1 ENHRY, CDR2 SYGVKD. The CDR3 spans 18 residues.